A selection of T cell receptor beta chains follows, all from one sample in a study of patients and donors after allogeneic stem cell transplantation. One entry per CDR3 protein results from TCRdb running MiXCR on the RT-PCR reads. The sample has about 960,000 distinct CDR3 sequences, about a sixth seen once. Sequencing was performed on blood, either unsorted or a sorted T cell fraction (not recorded which). Every receptor here comes from a human donor who was either an allogeneic HSCT recipient or a stem cell or donor lymphocyte infusion donor (not recorded which). It is not recorded whose cells these are; they may come from a transplant donor. The CDR3 runs from the conserved cysteine through the conserved F or W. D genes are given only for firm matches. Some rows have no size entry. The others give once, few or many, or a class for an expanded clone.

>few|TRBJ2-5|-|TRBV20-1
CSARISSGRQETQYF
TGCAGTGCTAGGATAAGCTCAGGGCGGCAGGAGACCCAGTACTTC
>many|TRBJ1-6|-|TRBV6-1
CASNTGRGNSPLHF
TGTGCCAGCAACACCGGAAGGGGTAATTCACCCCTCCACTTT
>-|TRBJ2-7|-|TRBV12-3/TRBV12-4
CASSWLQGNYPYEQYF
TGTGCCAGCAGTTGGCTTCAGGGGAACTATCCCTACGAGCAGTACTTC
>-|TRBJ2-5|-|TRBV4-2
CASSQVALETQYF
TGTGCCAGCAGCCAAGTAGCGCTAGAGACCCAGTACTTC
>-|TRBJ2-1|TRBD2|TRBV25-1
CASSDLGSGRRNEQFF
TGTGCCAGCAGTGATTTAGGTAGCGGGAGACGTAATGAGCAGTTCTTC
>-|TRBJ1-6|-|TRBV7-9
CASSLEGAPLHF
TGTGCCAGCAGCTTAGAAGGAGCACCCCTCCACTTT
>-|TRBJ2-1|-|TRBV9
CASSVEGEGLPEQFF
TGTGCCAGCAGCGTAGAGGGGGAGGGCCTCCCTGAGCAGTTCTTC
>-|TRBJ2-1|TRBD2|TRBV20-1
CSALGLAGTFNEQFF
TGCAGTGCTCTAGGGCTAGCGGGAACCTTCAATGAGCAGTTCTTC
>few|TRBJ1-2|TRBD1|TRBV6-5
CASSYDRVDYGYTF
TGTGCCAGCAGTTACGACAGGGTAGACTATGGCTACACCTTC
>-|TRBJ2-3|TRBD2|TRBV9
CASSVEGLAGHTDTQYF
TGTGCCAGCAGCGTAGAGGGACTAGCGGGACACACAGATACGCAGTATTTT
>-|TRBJ2-1|-|TRBV9
CASSAYHNEQFF
TGTGCCAGCAGCGCATACCACAATGAGCAGTTCTTC
>few|TRBJ1-6|TRBD1|TRBV6-5
CASSYAGVDRGGENSPLHF
TGTGCCAGCAGTTACGCGGGGGTAGACAGGGGAGGAGAGAATTCACCCCTCCACTTT
>many|TRBJ1-5|-|TRBV4-3
CASSQDWQGNQPQHF
TGCGCCAGCAGCCAAGATTGGCAGGGAAATCAGCCCCAGCATTTT
>few|TRBJ1-2|-|TRBV12-3/TRBV12-4
CASSLEADPFYGYTF
TGTGCCAGCAGTTTAGAAGCCGATCCTTTCTATGGCTACACCTTC
>-|TRBJ2-3|TRBD1|TRBV12-3/TRBV12-4
CASSSNSGTGGEGATDTQYF
TGTGCCAGCAGTTCCAATTCCGGGACAGGGGGTGAAGGGGCCACAGATACGCAGTATTTT
>-|TRBJ1-3|-|TRBV19
CASTTGAVHFGNTIYF
TGTGCCAGTACCACCGGGGCAGTGCATTTCGGAAACACCATATATTTT
>few|TRBJ2-5|TRBD1|TRBV28
CASSLPGQGQETQYF
TGTGCCAGCAGTCTCCCCGGACAGGGCCAAGAGACCCAGTACTTC
>few|TRBJ2-2|TRBD1|TRBV5-1
CASSWTGGEELFF
TGCGCCAGCAGCTGGACAGGGGGTGAGGAGCTGTTTTTT
>-|TRBJ2-3|-|TRBV9
CASSPAAIAADTQYF
TGTGCCAGCAGCCCCGCCGCCATAGCTGCTGATACGCAGTATTTT
>-|TRBJ1-1|-|TRBV3-1
CASSQRDTEAFF
TGTGCCAGCAGCCAGCGGGACACTGAAGCTTTCTTT
>-|TRBJ1-2|-|TRBV12-3/TRBV12-4
CASSLGDSGYTF
TGTGCCAGCAGTTTGGGGGATAGTGGCTACACCTTC
>few|TRBJ2-1|TRBD1|TRBV2
CASSDRLQGIYNEQFF
TGTGCCAGCAGTGACCGTCTACAGGGGATCTACAATGAGCAGTTCTTC
>once|TRBJ1-5|-|TRBV27
CASSGTFNQPQHF
TGTGCCAGCAGTGGGACGTTTAACCAGCCCCAGCATTTT